These T cell receptor beta chains were read from a single sample in a study of T cells after yellow fever vaccination. TCRdb passed the 5' RACE reads through MiXCR, listing each CDR3 protein once. In the table there are about 160,000 distinct CDR3 sequences, about 7% of which are singletons. The sequenced sample was CD4+ T cells sorted from PBMCs, obtained about 5 days after the first yellow fever vaccination. Receptor source: a man aged 18 to 29 who received the YFV17D yellow fever vaccine. The CDR3 runs from the conserved cysteine through the conserved F or W. Fields, in order: D gene, V gene, clone size, J gene, CDR3 DNA, CDR3 protein. A D gene is named only where the DNA matches it firmly. Size values are once, few and many counts, or a class for expanded clones, and some rows have none.

d_call: .; v_call: TRBV7-2; clone_size: few; j_call: TRBJ1-5; cdr3_nt: TGTGCCAGCAGCTGGGGCCCTGCCCCCAATCAGCCCCAGCATTTT; cdr3_aa: CASSWGPAPNQPQHF
d_call: TRBD1; v_call: TRBV5-1; clone_size: few; j_call: TRBJ2-1; cdr3_nt: TGCGCCAGCAGCTTGGTCCGGGACAGGGTATACAATGAGCAGTTCTTC; cdr3_aa: CASSLVRDRVYNEQFF
d_call: .; v_call: TRBV5-1; clone_size: few; j_call: TRBJ1-2; cdr3_nt: TGCGCCAGCAGCTTCGACACCACAGGGCCCAACTATGGCTACACCTTC; cdr3_aa: CASSFDTTGPNYGYTF
d_call: .; v_call: TRBV3-1; clone_size: many; j_call: TRBJ2-1; cdr3_nt: TGTGCCAGCAGCCGGACGTCCGCCAATGAGCAGTTCTTC; cdr3_aa: CASSRTSANEQFF
d_call: .; v_call: TRBV11-2; clone_size: few; j_call: TRBJ2-5; cdr3_nt: TGTGCCAGCAGCTCCAACGGGCCAGAAGAGACCCAGTACTTC; cdr3_aa: CASSSNGPEETQYF
d_call: .; v_call: TRBV10-3; clone_size: many; j_call: TRBJ1-5; cdr3_nt: TGTGCCACGGCCCCGGCAGGGTGGGATCAGCCCCAGCATTTT; cdr3_aa: CATAPAGWDQPQHF
d_call: TRBD2; v_call: TRBV9; clone_size: few; j_call: TRBJ2-1; cdr3_nt: TGTGCCAGCAGCGGGCCCTTGCGGGGGGGCTCCTACAATGAGCAGTTCTTC; cdr3_aa: CASSGPLRGGSYNEQFF
d_call: .; v_call: TRBV12-3/TRBV12-4; clone_size: many; j_call: TRBJ1-1; cdr3_nt: TGTGCCAGCAGTTTTTTCCGGGGCACTGAAGCTTTCTTT; cdr3_aa: CASSFFRGTEAFF
d_call: TRBD1; v_call: TRBV6-6; clone_size: many; j_call: TRBJ2-7; cdr3_nt: TGTGCCAGTGGGGGACAGGCAACCTACGAGCAGTACTTC; cdr3_aa: CASGGQATYEQYF
d_call: .; v_call: TRBV6-5; clone_size: many; j_call: TRBJ2-3; cdr3_nt: TGTGCCAGCACCCAGGGGCATACGCAGTATTTT; cdr3_aa: CASTQGHTQYF
d_call: TRBD2; v_call: TRBV24-1; clone_size: many; j_call: TRBJ2-2; cdr3_nt: TGTGCCACCAGTGGACTAGCGGGGGCCAACACGAACACCGGGGAGCTGTTTTTT; cdr3_aa: CATSGLAGANTNTGELFF
d_call: TRBD2; v_call: TRBV28; clone_size: few; j_call: TRBJ2-1; cdr3_nt: TGTGCCAGCAGTGCCCGTCGGGGGGGCCCCTACAATGAGCAGTTCTTC; cdr3_aa: CASSARRGGPYNEQFF
d_call: .; v_call: TRBV15; clone_size: once; j_call: TRBJ2-3; cdr3_nt: TGTGCCACCAGCAGAGAGGACAGTCCGAGGGATACGCAGTATTTT; cdr3_aa: CATSREDSPRDTQYF
d_call: .; v_call: TRBV28; clone_size: many; j_call: TRBJ2-1; cdr3_nt: TGTGCCAGCCATTCCCTAGCGAGGGTGAGGGGTGAGCAGTTCTTC; cdr3_aa: CASHSLARVRGEQFF
d_call: .; v_call: TRBV6-2/TRBV6-3; clone_size: .; j_call: TRBJ1-6; cdr3_nt: TGTGCCAGCAGTTACTCGGGGTGGTCGAATAATTCACCCCTCCACTTT; cdr3_aa: CASSYSGWSNNSPLHF
d_call: .; v_call: TRBV20-1; clone_size: few; j_call: TRBJ2-4; cdr3_nt: TGCAGTGGCGTGCTGGGGGGCAAAAACATTCAGTACTTC; cdr3_aa: CSGVLGGKNIQYF
d_call: .; v_call: TRBV4-3; clone_size: many; j_call: TRBJ2-3; cdr3_nt: TGCGCCAGCAGCCAAGAGACAGATACGCAGTATTTT; cdr3_aa: CASSQETDTQYF
d_call: .; v_call: TRBV19; clone_size: many; j_call: TRBJ2-7; cdr3_nt: TGTGCCAGTAGTCCTCGGGGCTCCTACGAGCAGTACTTC; cdr3_aa: CASSPRGSYEQYF
d_call: TRBD1; v_call: TRBV7-9; clone_size: many; j_call: TRBJ2-3; cdr3_nt: TGTGCCAGCAGCCCGAGGGGGCCCTTCACAGATACGCAGTATTTT; cdr3_aa: CASSPRGPFTDTQYF
d_call: TRBD1; v_call: TRBV9; clone_size: .; j_call: TRBJ2-2; cdr3_nt: TGTGCCAGCAGCCCGAGAGGGGACAGGAACACCGGGGCGCTGTTTTTT; cdr3_aa: CASSPRGDRNTGALFF
d_call: .; v_call: TRBV6-1; clone_size: many; j_call: TRBJ2-3; cdr3_nt: TGTGCCAGCAGTGAAAGGTCAGGCACGCAGTATTTT; cdr3_aa: CASSERSGTQYF
d_call: .; v_call: TRBV2; clone_size: .; j_call: TRBJ1-1; cdr3_nt: TGTGCCAGCAGTGGTACAGGACGGTTGGGTGAAGCTTTCTTT; cdr3_aa: CASSGTGRLGEAFF
d_call: .; v_call: TRBV5-1; clone_size: .; j_call: TRBJ1-6; cdr3_nt: TGCGCCAGCAGCTTGGACAAGTCAAATTCACCCCTCCACTTT; cdr3_aa: CASSLDKSNSPLHF
d_call: .; v_call: TRBV6-1; clone_size: few; j_call: TRBJ2-3; cdr3_nt: TGTGCCAGCACCACATCGGGCCTCCAGTCGGGAGATACGCAGTATTTT; cdr3_aa: CASTTSGLQSGDTQYF
d_call: .; v_call: TRBV7-2; clone_size: many; j_call: TRBJ1-6; cdr3_nt: TGTGCCAGCAGCCAGGGAGGGAATTCACCCCTCCACTTT; cdr3_aa: CASSQGGNSPLHF
d_call: .; v_call: TRBV6-1; clone_size: .; j_call: TRBJ2-2; cdr3_nt: TGTGCCAGCAGCCTTACAGTCCCGGACACCGGGGAGCTGTTTTTT; cdr3_aa: CASSLTVPDTGELFF
d_call: .; v_call: TRBV3-1; clone_size: few; j_call: TRBJ2-4; cdr3_nt: TGTGCCAGCAGCCCCCTTGGAGGTTGGGGCCGGGCTGGGGCCAAAAACATTCAGTACTTC; cdr3_aa: CASSPLGGWGRAGAKNIQYF
d_call: .; v_call: TRBV20-1; clone_size: .; j_call: TRBJ2-1; cdr3_nt: TGCAGTGCCGCAACTAGCCTTTTCTACAATGAGCAGTTCTTC; cdr3_aa: CSAATSLFYNEQFF
d_call: TRBD2; v_call: TRBV10-3; clone_size: .; j_call: TRBJ2-3; cdr3_nt: TGTGCCATCAGTCCCCAGGTGAAGCGGGGTCCCCCCGGTACGCAGTATTTT; cdr3_aa: CAISPQVKRGPPGTQYF
d_call: .; v_call: TRBV20-1; clone_size: many; j_call: TRBJ1-1; cdr3_nt: TGCAGTGCTATGGTGGCCATGAACACTGAAGCTTTCTTT; cdr3_aa: CSAMVAMNTEAFF
d_call: .; v_call: TRBV20-1; clone_size: many; j_call: TRBJ2-1; cdr3_nt: TGCAGTGCTATTCGGGGGACAGATAATGAGCAGTTCTTC; cdr3_aa: CSAIRGTDNEQFF
d_call: .; v_call: TRBV5-1; clone_size: .; j_call: TRBJ1-3; cdr3_nt: TGCGCCAGCAGCTCAGGGGTAACGGCGGACACCATATATTTT; cdr3_aa: CASSSGVTADTIYF